The T cell receptor (beta chain) under discussion was sequenced for a study of PD-1 blockade in mismatch repair-deficient tumors. Assay used: immunoSEQ multiplex PCR; TCRdb lists only in-frame clones, some missing. The table lists about 120,000 clones, 85% to 90% of them singletons, with approximately 12% in the top ten. CDR3 length: 12 amino acids. The germline V gene encodes CDR1 SNHLY and CDR2 FYNNEI. The V end lost 4 bases, the J end lost 8 bases, and 11 bases lay between the germline ends. All patients were mismatch repair deficient, assessed by either PCR or immunohistochemistry. The material sequenced was peripheral blood, taken approximately 72 weeks after starting pembrolizumab. The TCR sequence derives from an adult with mismatch repair-deficient cancer. J is TRBJ1-1 and V is TRBV2; no reliable D call. This CDR3 reads CASSGSGVEAFF. The CDR3 nucleotides are TGTGCCAGCAGTGGTTCAGGAGTCGAAGCTTTCTTT.